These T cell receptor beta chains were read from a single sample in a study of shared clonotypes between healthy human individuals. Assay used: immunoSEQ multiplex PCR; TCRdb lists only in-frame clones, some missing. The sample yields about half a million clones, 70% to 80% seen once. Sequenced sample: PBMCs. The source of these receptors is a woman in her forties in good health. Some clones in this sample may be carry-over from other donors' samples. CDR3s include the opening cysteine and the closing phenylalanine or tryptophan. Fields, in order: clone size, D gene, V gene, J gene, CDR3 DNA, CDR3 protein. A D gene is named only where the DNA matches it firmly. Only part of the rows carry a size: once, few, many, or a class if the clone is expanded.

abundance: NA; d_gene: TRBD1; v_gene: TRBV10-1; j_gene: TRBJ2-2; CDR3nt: TGCGCCAGCAGTCCGGGGACAGGGGTGGGGGAGCTGTTTTTT; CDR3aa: CASSPGTGVGELFF
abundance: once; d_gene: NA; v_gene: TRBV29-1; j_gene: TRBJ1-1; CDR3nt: TGCAGCGCCGGCGGGGGGCCGAACACTGAAGCTTTCTTT; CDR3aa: CSAGGGPNTEAFF
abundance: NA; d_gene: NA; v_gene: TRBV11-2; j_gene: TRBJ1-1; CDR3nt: TGTGCCAGCAGCTTAGAAGGGGTGGGGACTGAAGCTTTCTTT; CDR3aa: CASSLEGVGTEAFF
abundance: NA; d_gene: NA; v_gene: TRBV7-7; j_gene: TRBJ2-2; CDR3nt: TGTGCCAGCAGCTTAGAAGGGGAGGAGCTGTTTTTT; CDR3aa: CASSLEGEELFF
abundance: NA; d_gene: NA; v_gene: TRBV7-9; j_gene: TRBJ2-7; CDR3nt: TGTGCCAGCAGCTTTCAGTCTGGCGGCTCCTACGAGCAGTACTTC; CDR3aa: CASSFQSGGSYEQYF
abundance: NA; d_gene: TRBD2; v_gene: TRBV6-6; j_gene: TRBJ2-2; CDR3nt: TGTGCCAGCAGTCATCAGCGGGATTACACCGGGGAGCTGTTTTTT; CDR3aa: CASSHQRDYTGELFF
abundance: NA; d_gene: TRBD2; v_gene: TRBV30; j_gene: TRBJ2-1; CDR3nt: TGTGCCTGGAGTGCCGGGAGGGCCGTGGACGATGAGCAGTTCTTC; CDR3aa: CAWSAGRAVDDEQFF
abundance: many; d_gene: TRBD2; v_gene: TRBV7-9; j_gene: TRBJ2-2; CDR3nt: TGTGCCAGCGGTGGACTAGCGGGAGGCACCGGGGAGCTGTTTTTT; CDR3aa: CASGGLAGGTGELFF
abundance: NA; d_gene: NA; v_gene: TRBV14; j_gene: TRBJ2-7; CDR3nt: TGTGCCAGCAGCCAAGGACTCCCCCTGGGCCCCTACGAGCAGTACTTC; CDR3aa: CASSQGLPLGPYEQYF
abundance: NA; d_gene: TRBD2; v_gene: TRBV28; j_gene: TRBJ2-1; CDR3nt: TGTGCCAGCAGTTCCTCAAGCGGGAGGGCCTACAATGAGCAGTTCTTC; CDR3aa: CASSSSSGRAYNEQFF
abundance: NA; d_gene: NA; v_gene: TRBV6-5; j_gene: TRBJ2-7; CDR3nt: TGTGCCAGCAGTCCACGGGTCAGCTCCTACGAGCAGTACTTC; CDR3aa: CASSPRVSSYEQYF
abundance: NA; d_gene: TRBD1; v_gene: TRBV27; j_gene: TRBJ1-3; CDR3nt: TGTGCCAGCAGTGCCCACAGGGGTGGAAACACCATATATTTT; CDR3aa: CASSAHRGGNTIYF
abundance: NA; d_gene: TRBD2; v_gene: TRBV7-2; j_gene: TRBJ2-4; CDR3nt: TGTGCCAGCAGCCTTACCTTACCGGGGGGAGACATTCAGTACTTC; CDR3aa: CASSLTLPGGDIQYF
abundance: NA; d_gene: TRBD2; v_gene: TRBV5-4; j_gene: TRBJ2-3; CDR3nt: TGTGCCAGCAGCCCGGGGACTAGCGGGAGTAGGATAGATACGCAGTATTTT; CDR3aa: CASSPGTSGSRIDTQYF
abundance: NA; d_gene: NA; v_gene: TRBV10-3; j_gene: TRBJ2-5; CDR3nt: TGTGCCATCAGTGAAGGGGGACAACTCCAAGAGACCCAGTACTTC; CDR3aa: CAISEGGQLQETQYF
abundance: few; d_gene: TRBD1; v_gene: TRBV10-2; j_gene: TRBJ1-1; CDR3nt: TGCGCCAGCAGTGAGGCAGGGGGGAACACTGAAGCTTTCTTT; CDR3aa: CASSEAGGNTEAFF
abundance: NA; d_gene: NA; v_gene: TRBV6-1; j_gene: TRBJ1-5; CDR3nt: TGTGCCAGCAGTGAAAGCCAGGCTTCAAGCAATCAGCCCCAGCATTTT; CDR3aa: CASSESQASSNQPQHF
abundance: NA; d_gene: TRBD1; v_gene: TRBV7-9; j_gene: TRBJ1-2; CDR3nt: TGTGCCAGCAGCTTAGCGGTCGGTGGACAGGGCGAGAACTATGGCTACACCTTC; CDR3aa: CASSLAVGGQGENYGYTF
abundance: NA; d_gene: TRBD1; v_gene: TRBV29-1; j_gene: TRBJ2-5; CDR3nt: TGCAGCGGGAGGACAGGAGAAGAGACCCAGTACTTC; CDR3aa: CSGRTGEETQYF
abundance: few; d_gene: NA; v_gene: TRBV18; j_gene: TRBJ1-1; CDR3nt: TGTGCCAGCTCACTAGACAGGAACACTGAAGCTTTCTTT; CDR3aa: CASSLDRNTEAFF
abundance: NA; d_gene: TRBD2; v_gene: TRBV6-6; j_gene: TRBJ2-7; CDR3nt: TGTGCCACCCGTCGGACTAGCGTATCCTACGAGCAGTACTTC; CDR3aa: CATRRTSVSYEQYF
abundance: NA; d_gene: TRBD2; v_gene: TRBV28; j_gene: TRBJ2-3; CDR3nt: TGTGCCAGCAGCAGGACTAGCGGGAGACCGGATACGCAGTATTTT; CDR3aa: CASSRTSGRPDTQYF
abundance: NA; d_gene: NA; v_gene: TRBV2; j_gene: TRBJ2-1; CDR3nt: TGTGCCAGCTCGGTCGGGGGGCCTGAGCAGTTCTTC; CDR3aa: CASSVGGPEQFF
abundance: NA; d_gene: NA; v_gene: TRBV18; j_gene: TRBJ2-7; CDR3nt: TGTGCCAGCTCACCACCGTCCAGGAACGAGCAGTACTTC; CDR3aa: CASSPPSRNEQYF
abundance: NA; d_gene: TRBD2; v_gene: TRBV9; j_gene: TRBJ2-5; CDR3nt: TGTGCCAGCAGCGGAGGCCCCTCACTAGCGGGAGAGGAGACCCAGTACTTC; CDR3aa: CASSGGPSLAGEETQYF
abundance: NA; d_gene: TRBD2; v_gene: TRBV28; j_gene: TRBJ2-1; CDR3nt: TGTGCCAGCCTAGGGGCTAGCGGGGGTAGGGATGAGCAGTTCTTC; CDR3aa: CASLGASGGRDEQFF
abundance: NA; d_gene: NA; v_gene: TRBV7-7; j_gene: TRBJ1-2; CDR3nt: TGTGCCAGCAGCTCGAGACTCGGTCCTCCGGGCTACACCTTC; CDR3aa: CASSSRLGPPGYTF
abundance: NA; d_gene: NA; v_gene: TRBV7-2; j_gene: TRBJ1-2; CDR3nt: TGTGCCAGCAGCTTAGGGTCAGTCTATGGCTACACCTTC; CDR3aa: CASSLGSVYGYTF
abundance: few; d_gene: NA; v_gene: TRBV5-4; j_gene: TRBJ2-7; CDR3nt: TGTGCCAGCAGCTTGGCCGGGACTGACGGCGCCTACGAGCAGTACTTC; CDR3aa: CASSLAGTDGAYEQYF
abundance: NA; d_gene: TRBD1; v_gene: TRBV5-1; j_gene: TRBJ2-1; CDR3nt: TGCGCCAGCAGCCCCAGGACAGGGACGAATGAGCAGTTCTTC; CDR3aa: CASSPRTGTNEQFF
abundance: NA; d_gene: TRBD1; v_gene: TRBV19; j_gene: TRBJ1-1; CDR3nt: TGTGCCAGTACGGACAGGGGAGTCACTGAAGCTTTCTTT; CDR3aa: CASTDRGVTEAFF
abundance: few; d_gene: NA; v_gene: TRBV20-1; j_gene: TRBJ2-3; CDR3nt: TGCAGTGCTAGAGCTGGTTCTACGCAGTATTTT; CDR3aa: CSARAGSTQYF
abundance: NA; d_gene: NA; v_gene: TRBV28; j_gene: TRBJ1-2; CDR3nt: TGTGCCAGCAGTTTATGGGTTGACAGTAACTATGGCTACACCTTC; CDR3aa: CASSLWVDSNYGYTF
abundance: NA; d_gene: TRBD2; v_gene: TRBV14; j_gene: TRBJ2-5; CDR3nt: TGTGCCAGCAGCCAAGGAGCGGGAGCGGAGACCCAGTACTTC; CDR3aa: CASSQGAGAETQYF
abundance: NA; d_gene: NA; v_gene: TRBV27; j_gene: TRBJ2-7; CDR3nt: TGTGCCAGCAGTTTGAAGCTATCCTACGAGCAGTACTTC; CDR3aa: CASSLKLSYEQYF
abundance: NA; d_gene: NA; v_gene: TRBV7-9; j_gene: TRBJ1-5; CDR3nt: TGTGCCAGCAGCCCACAGGGTACGGAGCCCCAGCATTTT; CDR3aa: CASSPQGTEPQHF